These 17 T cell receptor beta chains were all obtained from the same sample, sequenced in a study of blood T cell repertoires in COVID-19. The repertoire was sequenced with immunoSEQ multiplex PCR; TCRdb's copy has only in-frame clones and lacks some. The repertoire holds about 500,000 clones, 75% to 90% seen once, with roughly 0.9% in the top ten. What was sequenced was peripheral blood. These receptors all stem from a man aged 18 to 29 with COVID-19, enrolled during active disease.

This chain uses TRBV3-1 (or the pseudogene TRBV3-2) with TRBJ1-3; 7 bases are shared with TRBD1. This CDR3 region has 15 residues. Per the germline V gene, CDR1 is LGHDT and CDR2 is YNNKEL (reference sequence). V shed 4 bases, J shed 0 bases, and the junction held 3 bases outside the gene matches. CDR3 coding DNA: TGTGCCAGCAGCCGGGACAGTAGCTCTGGAAACACCATATATTTT. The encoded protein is CASSRDSSSGNTIYF.

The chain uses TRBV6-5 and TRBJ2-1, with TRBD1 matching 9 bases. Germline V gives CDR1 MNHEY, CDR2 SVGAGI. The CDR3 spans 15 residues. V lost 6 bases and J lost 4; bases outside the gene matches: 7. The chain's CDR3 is CASRFGTGYYNEQFF. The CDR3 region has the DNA TGTGCCAGCAGATTCGGGACAGGGTATTACAATGAGCAGTTCTTC.

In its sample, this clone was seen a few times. This CDR3 reads CASSAGQGNTEAFF. CDR3 nucleotide sequence: TGTGCCAGCTCAGCCGGACAGGGAAACACTGAAGCTTTCTTT. This chain joins TRBV18 and TRBJ1-1; 8 nucleotides align to TRBD1. V gave up 5 bases and J gave up 2 bases; unmatched junction bases: 4. Germline CDR1 reads KGHSH; CDR2 reads LQKENI. The CDR3 is 14 amino acids. Variable domain in full (rest from reference TRBV18 and TRBJ1-1): NAGVMQNPRHLVRRRGQEARLRCSPMKGHSHVYWYRQLPEEGLKFMVYLQKENIIDESGMPKERFSAEFPKEGPSILRIQQVVRGDSAAYFCASSAGQGNTEAFFGQGTRLTVV.

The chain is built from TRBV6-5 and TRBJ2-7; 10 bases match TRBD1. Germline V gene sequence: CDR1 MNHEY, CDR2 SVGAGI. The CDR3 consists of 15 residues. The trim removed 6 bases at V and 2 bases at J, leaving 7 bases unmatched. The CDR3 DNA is TGTGCCAGCAGCCTGGCCGGGACAGGGGCCTACGAGCAGTACTTC. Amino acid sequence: CASSLAGTGAYEQYF.

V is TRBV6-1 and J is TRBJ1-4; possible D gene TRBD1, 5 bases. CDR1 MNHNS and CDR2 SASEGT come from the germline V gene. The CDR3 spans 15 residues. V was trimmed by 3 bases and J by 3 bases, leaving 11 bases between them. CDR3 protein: CASSDRGGANEKLFF. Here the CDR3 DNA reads TGTGCCAGCAGTGACCGCGGGGGGGCTAATGAAAAACTGTTTTTT.

CDR3 coding DNA: TGTGCCAGCAGCCCGGACAGAACCACTGAAGCTTTCTTT. Translation gives CASSPDRTTEAFF. The rearrangement links TRBV7-9 to TRBJ1-1, with D possibly being TRBD1 (6 bases). This CDR3 contains 13 residues. Between the trimmed V and J ends, which lost 5 bases and 4 bases, there was a span of 11 bases. Germline V CDR1 and CDR2: SEHNR, FQNEAQ (reference sequence).

The CDR3 DNA is TGCGCCAGCAGTGAGTCGCTAGCGGGAGGGCCCCGCTCCTACAATGAGCAGTTCTTC. Residues: CASSESLAGGPRSYNEQFF. The chain links TRBV10-2 to TRBJ2-1, with 12 bases matching TRBD2. The V gene end was trimmed by 0 bases and the J gene end by 0 bases; junction bases not matched to a gene: 6. This CDR3 is 19 amino acids long. Germline V gene data show CDR1 as WSHSY and CDR2 as SAAADI.

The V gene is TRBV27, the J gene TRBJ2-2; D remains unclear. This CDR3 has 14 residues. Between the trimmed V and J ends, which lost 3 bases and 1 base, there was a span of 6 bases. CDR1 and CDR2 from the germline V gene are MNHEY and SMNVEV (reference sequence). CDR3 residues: CASSFRRNTGELFF. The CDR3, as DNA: TGTGCCAGCAGTTTTAGGAGGAACACCGGGGAGCTGTTTTTT.

The CDR3 DNA reads as TGTGCCAGCACTTCTGGGGGGAGAGGTGAGCAGTTCTTC. Protein: CASTSGGRGEQFF. V gene TRBV7-8 combines with J gene TRBJ2-1; D possibly corresponds to TRBD2 (6 bases). The CDR3 contains 13 residues. Germline V lookup: CDR1 SGHVS, CDR2 FQNEAQ. V lost 7 bases to trimming and J lost 9 bases, with 16 bases between them.

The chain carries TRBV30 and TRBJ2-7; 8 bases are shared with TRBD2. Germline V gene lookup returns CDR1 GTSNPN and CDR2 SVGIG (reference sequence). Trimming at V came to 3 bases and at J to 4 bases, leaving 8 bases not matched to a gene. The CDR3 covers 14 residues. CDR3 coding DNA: TGTGCCTGGAGGGCCGGGACTAGTGGTTACGAGCAGTACTTC. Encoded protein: CAWRAGTSGYEQYF.

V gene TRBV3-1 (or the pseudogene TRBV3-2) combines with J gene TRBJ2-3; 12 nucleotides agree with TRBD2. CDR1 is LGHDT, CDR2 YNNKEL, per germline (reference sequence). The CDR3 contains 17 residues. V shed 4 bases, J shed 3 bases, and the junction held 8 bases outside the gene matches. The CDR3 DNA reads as TGTGCCAGCAGCCTGCGGACTAGCGGGGCTGGGACAGATACGCAGTATTTT. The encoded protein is CASSLRTSGAGTDTQYF.

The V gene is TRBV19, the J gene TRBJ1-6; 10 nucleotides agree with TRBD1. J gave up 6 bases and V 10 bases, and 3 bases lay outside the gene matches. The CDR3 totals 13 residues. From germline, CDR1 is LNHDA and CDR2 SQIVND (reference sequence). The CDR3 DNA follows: TGTGCCACTAGGACAGGGGGTAATTCACCCCTCCACTTT. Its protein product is CATRTGGNSPLHF. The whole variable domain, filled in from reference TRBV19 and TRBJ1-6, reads DGGITQSPKYLFRKEGQNVTLSCEQNLNHDAMYWYRQDPGQGLRLIYYSQIVNDFQKGDIAEGYSVSREKKESFPLTVTSAQKNPTAFYLCATRTGGNSPLHFGNGTRLTVT.

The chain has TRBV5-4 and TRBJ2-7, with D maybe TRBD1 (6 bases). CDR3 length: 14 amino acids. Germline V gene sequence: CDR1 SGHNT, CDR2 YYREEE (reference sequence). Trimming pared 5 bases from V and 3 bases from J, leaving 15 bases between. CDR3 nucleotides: TGTGCCAGCAGTACGGGACAAGGGATCTACGAGCAGTACTTC. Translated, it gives CASSTGQGIYEQYF.

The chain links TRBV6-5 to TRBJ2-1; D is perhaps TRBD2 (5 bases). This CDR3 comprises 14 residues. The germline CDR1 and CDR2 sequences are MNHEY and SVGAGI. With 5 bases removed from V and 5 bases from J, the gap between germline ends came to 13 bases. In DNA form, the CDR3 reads TGTGCCAGCAGTACCCGGACTTCTAACAATGAGCAGTTCTTC. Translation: CASSTRTSNNEQFF.

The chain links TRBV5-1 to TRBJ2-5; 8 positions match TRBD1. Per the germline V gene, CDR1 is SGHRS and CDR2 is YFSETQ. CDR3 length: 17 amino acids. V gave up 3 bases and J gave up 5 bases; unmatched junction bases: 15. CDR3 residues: CASSSLLVTGAGETQYF. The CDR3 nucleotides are TGCGCCAGCAGCTCCCTGCTAGTGACAGGGGCTGGGGAGACCCAGTACTTC.

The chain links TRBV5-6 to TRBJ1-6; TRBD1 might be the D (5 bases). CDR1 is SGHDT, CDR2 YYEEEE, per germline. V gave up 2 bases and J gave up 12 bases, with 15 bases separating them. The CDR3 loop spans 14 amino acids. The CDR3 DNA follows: TGTGCCAGCAGCTTAAGACAGCTGATAGGACCCCTCCACTTT. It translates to CASSLRQLIGPLHF.

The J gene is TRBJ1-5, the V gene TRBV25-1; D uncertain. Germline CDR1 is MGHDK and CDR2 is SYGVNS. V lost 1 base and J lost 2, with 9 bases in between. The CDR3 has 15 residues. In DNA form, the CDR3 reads TGTGCCAGCAGTGAATCGGGGAAGGGCAATCAGCCCCAGCATTTT. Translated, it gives CASSESGKGNQPQHF.